This TCR beta chain was documented in a study of shared clonotypes between healthy human individuals. Study outcomes and limitations: The study found approximately 5% of naive CD4 clonotypes shared across four donors. Generally, naive subsets (rather than memory subsets) showed larger estimated richness.

A remark on this clone: No antigen is known for it.

The CDR3 totals 15 residues. V trimming: 3 bases; J trimming: 6 bases; junction bases outside the gene matches: 10. Germline V gene sequence: CDR1 SGHAT, CDR2 FQNNGV. CD45RO negativity and positive selection for CCR7 defined naive CD8 cells, a population that excluded terminally differentiated effector memory CD45RA+ cells. Healthy and HIV-negative, the adult donors had no recent acute infections or vaccinations. Only Caucasian adults living in Nashville, Tennessee made up the donor group. The method was immunoSEQ multiplex PCR; TCRdb's version includes in-frame clones alone and lacks a portion of them. The sample consists of about 820,000 clones, 80% to 95% of them appearing once.

V gene TRBV11-2 combines with J gene TRBJ2-7, with 8 bases aligning to TRBD1. Sequenced sample: naive CD8+ T cells sorted from blood. The clonotype originates from a man younger than 40 in good health. The CDR3 region has the DNA TGTGCCAGCAGCTTGTCACAGGGGGTTTTCAGCGAGCAGTACTTC. Its protein is CASSLSQGVFSEQYF. The complete variable domain, with remaining parts taken from reference TRBV11-2 and TRBJ2-7, reads EAGVAQSPRYKIIEKRQSVAFWCNPISGHATLYWYQQILGQGPKLLIQFQNNGVVDDSQLPKDRFSAERLKGVDSTLKIQPAKLEDSAVYLCASSLSQGVFSEQYFGPGTRLTVT.